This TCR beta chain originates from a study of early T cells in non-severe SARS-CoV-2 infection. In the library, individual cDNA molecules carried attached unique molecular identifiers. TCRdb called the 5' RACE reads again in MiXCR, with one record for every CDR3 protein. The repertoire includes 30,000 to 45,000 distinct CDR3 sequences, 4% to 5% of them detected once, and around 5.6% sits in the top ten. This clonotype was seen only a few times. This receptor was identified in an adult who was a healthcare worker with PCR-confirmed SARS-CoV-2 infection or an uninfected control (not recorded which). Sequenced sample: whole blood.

The CDR3 bases are TGTGCCAGCAGCCAATCCCCAGGGTCGGCTGAAGCTTTCTTT. Amino acid sequence: CASSQSPGSAEAFF. The V call is TRBV16, the J call TRBJ1-1; maybe TRBD1 (5 bases). Trimming took off 0 bases at V and 6 bases at J, with 11 bases between the two ends. CDR3 length: 14 amino acids. Germline loops: CDR1 KGHSY, CDR2 FQNENV.